This T cell receptor (beta chain) is from a study of blood T cell repertoires in COVID-19. Looking at the study overall: Both acute and convalescent COVID-19 samples were obtained from the United States, Italy and Spain. PBMCs, B-cell-depleted T cells, or T cells provided the cDNA or gDNA that made up the material.

Clinical histories supplied by participants themselves formed the basis of cohort assignment. The data were produced by immunoSEQ multiplex PCR, yet TCRdb's version contains in-frame clones alone and is incomplete. Of under 200,000 clones detected, 65% to 85% appear once; the ten largest clones hold about an eighth. Germline V gene sequence: CDR1 MDHEN, CDR2 SYDVKM. This CDR3 is 13 amino acids long. The V gene end was trimmed by 8 bases and the J gene end by 5 bases; junction bases not matched to a gene: 8. The chain is built from TRBV28 and TRBJ1-1; 7 positions match TRBD1. This TCR derives from a woman aged 55-70 years who had recovered from COVID-19. Material: PBMCs or T cells enriched from blood (not recorded which). This CDR3 reads CASRQGVRTEAFF. The CDR3 DNA reads TGTGCCAGCCGCCAGGGGGTGAGGACTGAAGCTTTCTTT.